This TCR beta chain was documented in a study of T cells in localized non-small cell lung cancer. The CDR3 has 14 residues. Germline V gives CDR1 KGHSH, CDR2 LQKENI. The ends lost 6 bases at V and 2 bases at J; junction bases unmatched: 3. Sequenced by immunoSEQ multiplex PCR; TCRdb stores in-frame clones only, minus some. The table includes about 1,100 clones, approximately 30% detected once. The sequence was collected from an older male donor with stage I squamous cell lung carcinoma. The chain uses TRBV18 and TRBJ1-4; 7 nucleotides line up with TRBD1. This sample comprised lung tumor tissue, obtained before any cancer treatment. CDR3 protein: CASSPGGTNEKLFF. The CDR3 DNA reads as TGTGCCAGCTCGCCAGGGGGTACTAATGAAAAACTGTTTTTT.